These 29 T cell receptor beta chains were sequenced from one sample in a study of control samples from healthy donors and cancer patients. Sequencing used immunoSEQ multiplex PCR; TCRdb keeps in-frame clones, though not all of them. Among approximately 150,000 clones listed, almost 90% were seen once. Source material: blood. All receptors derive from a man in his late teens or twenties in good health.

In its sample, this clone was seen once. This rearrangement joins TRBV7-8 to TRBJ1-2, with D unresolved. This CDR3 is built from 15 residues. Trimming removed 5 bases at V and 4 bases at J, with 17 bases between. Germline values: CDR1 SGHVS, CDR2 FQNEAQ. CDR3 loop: CASSPGVMDGYGYTF. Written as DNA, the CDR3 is TGTGCCAGCAGCCCCGGAGTTATGGATGGCTATGGCTACACCTTC.

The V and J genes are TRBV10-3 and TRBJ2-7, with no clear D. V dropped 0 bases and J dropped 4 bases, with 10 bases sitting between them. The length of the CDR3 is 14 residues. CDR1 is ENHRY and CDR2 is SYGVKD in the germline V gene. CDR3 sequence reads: CAISESTVAYEQYF. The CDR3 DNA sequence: TGTGCCATCAGTGAGTCGACTGTTGCTTACGAGCAGTACTTC.

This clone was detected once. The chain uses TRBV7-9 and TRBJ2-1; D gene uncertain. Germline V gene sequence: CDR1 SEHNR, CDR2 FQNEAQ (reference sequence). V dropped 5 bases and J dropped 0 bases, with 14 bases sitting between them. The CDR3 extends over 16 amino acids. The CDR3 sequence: CASSAFDVSSYNEQFF. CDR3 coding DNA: TGTGCCAGCAGCGCCTTCGACGTGAGCTCCTACAATGAGCAGTTCTTC.

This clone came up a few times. DNA of the CDR3: TGTGCCAGCAGCCGTAACCCAGGGGCTCAAGAGACCCAGTACTTC. It encodes CASSRNPGAQETQYF. The rearrangement joins TRBV11-1 to TRBJ2-5; D may be TRBD1 (6 bases). Germline lookup yields CDR1 SGHAT and CDR2 FQDESV (reference sequence). The CDR3 is 15 residues long. V lost 5 bases and J 2 bases, leaving 15 bases between the germline ends.

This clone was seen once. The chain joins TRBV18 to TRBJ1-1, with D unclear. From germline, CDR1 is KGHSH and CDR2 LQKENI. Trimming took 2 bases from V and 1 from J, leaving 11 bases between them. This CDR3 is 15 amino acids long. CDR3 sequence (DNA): TGTGCCAGCTCACCATATGGCCCAAAGAACACTGAAGCTTTCTTT. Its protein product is CASSPYGPKNTEAFF.

CDR3 nucleotide sequence: TGTGCCAGCAGCTTAGACGCTGACAGGGGGCACTACGAGCAGTACTTC. Its translation: CASSLDADRGHYEQYF. The V and J genes are TRBV11-2 and TRBJ2-7; 10 positions agree with TRBD1. CDR1 SGHAT and CDR2 FQNNGV come from the germline V gene. This CDR3 has 16 residues. V was clipped by 0 bases and J by 3 bases; unmatched bases: 5.

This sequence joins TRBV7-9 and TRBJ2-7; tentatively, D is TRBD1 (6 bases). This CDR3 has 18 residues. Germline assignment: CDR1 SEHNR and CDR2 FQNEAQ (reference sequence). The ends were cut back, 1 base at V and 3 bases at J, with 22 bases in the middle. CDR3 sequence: CASSLGNRTVGAIYEQYF. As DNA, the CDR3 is TGTGCCAGCAGCTTAGGCAACAGAACAGTGGGGGCTATCTACGAGCAGTACTTC.

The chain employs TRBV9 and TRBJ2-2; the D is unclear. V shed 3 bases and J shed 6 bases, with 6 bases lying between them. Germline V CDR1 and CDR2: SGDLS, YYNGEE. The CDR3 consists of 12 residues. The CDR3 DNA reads TGTGCCAGCAGCGCCTATTCCGGGGAGCTGTTTTTT. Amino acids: CASSAYSGELFF. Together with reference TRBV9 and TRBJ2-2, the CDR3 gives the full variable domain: DSGVTQTPKHLITATGQRVTLRCSPRSGDLSVYWYQQSLDQGLQFLIQYYNGEERAKGNILERFSAQQFPDLHSELNLSSLELGDSALYFCASSAYSGELFFGEGSRLTVL.

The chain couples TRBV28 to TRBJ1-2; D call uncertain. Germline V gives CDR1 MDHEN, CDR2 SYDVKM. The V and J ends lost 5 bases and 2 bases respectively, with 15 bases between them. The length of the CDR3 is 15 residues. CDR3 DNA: TGTGCCAGCAGTGCACCGAGGACGGCGAACTATGGCTACACCTTC. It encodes CASSAPRTANYGYTF.

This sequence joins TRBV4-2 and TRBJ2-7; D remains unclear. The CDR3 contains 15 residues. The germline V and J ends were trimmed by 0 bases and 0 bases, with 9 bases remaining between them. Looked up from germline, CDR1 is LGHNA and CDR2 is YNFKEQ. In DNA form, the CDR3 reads TGTGCCAGCAGCCAAGATTCAAGGACCTCCTACGAGCAGTACTTC. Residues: CASSQDSRTSYEQYF.

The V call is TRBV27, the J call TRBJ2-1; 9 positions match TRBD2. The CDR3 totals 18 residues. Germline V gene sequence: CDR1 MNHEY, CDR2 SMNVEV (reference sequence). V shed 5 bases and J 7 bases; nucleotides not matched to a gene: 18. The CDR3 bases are TGTGCCAGCAGTACTGGCCCACGCGGGGGGGCTTTGAAAAATGAGCAGTTCTTC. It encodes CASSTGPRGGALKNEQFF.

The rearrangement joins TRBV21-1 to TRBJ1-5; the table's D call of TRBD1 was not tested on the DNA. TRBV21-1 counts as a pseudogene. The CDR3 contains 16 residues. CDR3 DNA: TGTGCCAGCAGCAAAGGAGACAGGGGGAGCAATCAGCCCCAGCATTTT. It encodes CASSKGDRGSNQPQHF.

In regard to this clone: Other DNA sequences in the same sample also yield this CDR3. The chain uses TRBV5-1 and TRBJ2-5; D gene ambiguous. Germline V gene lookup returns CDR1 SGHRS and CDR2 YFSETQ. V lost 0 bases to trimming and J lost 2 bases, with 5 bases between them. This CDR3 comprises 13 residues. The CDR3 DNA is TGCGCCAGCAGCTTGGGCGAACAAGAGACCCAGTACTTC. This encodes CASSLGEQETQYF.

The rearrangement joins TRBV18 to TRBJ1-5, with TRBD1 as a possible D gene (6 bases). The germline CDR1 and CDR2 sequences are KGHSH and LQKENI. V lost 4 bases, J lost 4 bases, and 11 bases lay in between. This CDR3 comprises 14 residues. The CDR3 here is CASSLSTGNQPQHF. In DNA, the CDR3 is TGTGCCAGCTCACTTAGTACAGGGAATCAGCCCCAGCATTTT.

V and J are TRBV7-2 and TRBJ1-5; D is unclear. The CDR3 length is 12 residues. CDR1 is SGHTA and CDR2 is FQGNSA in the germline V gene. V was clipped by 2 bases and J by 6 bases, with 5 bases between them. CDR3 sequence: CASSLLSQPQHF. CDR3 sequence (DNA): TGTGCCAGCAGCTTATTGTCTCAGCCCCAGCATTTT. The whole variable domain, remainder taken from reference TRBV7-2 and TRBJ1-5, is GAGVSQSPSNKVTEKGKDVELRCDPISGHTALYWYRQSLGQGLEFLIYFQGNSAPDKSGLPSDRFSAERTGGSVSTLTIQRTQQEDSAVYLCASSLLSQPQHFGDGTRLSIL.

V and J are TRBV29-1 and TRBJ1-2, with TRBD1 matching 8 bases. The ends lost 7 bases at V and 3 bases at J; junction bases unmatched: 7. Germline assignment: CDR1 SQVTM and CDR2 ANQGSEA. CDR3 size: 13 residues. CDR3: CSGAGGSDYGYTF. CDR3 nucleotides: TGCAGCGGGGCAGGGGGCAGTGACTATGGCTACACCTTC.

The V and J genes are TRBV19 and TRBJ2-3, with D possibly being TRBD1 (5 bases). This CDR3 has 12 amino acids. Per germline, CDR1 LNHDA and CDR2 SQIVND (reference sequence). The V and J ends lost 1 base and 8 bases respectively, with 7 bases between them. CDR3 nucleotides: TGTGCCAGTAGTATAGCAGGGCTTACGCAGTATTTT. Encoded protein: CASSIAGLTQYF.

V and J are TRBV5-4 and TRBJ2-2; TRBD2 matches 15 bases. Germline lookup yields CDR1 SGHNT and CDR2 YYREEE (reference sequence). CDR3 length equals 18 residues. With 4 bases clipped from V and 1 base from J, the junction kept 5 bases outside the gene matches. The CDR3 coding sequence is TGTGCCAGCAGCGGTGGGACTAGCGGGGGGCTGAACACCGGGGAGCTGTTTTTT. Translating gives CASSGGTSGGLNTGELFF.

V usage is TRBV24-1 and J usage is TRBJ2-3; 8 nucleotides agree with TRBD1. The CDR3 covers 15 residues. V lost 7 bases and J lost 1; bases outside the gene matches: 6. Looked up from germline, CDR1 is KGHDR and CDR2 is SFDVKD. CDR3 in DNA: TGTGCCACCAGACCCGGGACAGGAGGCACAGATACGCAGTATTTT. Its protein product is CATRPGTGGTDTQYF.

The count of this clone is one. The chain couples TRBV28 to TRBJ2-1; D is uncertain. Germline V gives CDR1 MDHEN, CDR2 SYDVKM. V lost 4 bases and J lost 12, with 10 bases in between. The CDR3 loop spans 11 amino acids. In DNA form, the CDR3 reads TGTGCCAGCAGTTCAACCTTTGGGCAGTTCTTC. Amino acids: CASSSTFGQFF. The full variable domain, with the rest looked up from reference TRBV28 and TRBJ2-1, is DVKVTQSSRYLVKRTGEKVFLECVQDMDHENMFWYRQDPGLGLRLIYFSYDVKMKEKGDIPEGYSVSREKKERFSLILESASTNQTSMYLCASSSTFGQFFGPGTRLTVL.

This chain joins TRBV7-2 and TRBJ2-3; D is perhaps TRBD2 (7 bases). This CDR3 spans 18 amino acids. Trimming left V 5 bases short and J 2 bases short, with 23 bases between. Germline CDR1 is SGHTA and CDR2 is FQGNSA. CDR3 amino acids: CASSTRGRDSFYTDTQYF. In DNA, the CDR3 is TGTGCCAGCAGCACGCGGGGGCGGGACTCCTTCTACACAGATACGCAGTATTTT.

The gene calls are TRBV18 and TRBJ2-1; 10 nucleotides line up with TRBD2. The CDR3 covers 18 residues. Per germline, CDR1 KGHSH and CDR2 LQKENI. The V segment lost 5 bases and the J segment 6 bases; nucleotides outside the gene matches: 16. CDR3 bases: TGTGCCAGCTCATCCCTACCGAGGACTAGCGGCCTTGGCAATGAGCAGTTCTTC. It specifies CASSSLPRTSGLGNEQFF. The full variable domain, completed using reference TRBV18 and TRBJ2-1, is NAGVMQNPRHLVRRRGQEARLRCSPMKGHSHVYWYRQLPEEGLKFMVYLQKENIIDESGMPKERFSAEFPKEGPSILRIQQVVRGDSAAYFCASSSLPRTSGLGNEQFFGPGTRLTVL.

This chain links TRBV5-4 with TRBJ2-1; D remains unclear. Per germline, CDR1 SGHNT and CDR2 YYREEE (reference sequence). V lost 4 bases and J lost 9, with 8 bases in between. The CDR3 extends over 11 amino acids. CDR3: CASSRPGEQFF. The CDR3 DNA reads TGTGCCAGCAGCCGCCCCGGTGAGCAGTTCTTC.

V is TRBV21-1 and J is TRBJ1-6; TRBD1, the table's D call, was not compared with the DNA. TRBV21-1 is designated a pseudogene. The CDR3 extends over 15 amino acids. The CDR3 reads CASSNKDTINSPLHF. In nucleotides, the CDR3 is TGTGCCAGCAGCAATAAGGACACTATTAATTCACCCCTCCACTTT.

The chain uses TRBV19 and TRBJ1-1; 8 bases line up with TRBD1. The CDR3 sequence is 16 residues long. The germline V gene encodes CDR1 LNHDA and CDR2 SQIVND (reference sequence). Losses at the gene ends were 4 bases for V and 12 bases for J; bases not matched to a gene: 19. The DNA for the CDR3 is TGTGCCAGTAGTAGACGAGGACAGGGAGATGCCGTGAAGACTTTCTTT. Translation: CASSRRGQGDAVKTFF.

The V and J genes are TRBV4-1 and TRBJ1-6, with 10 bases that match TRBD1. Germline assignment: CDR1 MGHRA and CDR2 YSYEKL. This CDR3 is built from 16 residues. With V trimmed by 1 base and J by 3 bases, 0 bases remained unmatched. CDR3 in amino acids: CASSQGTGGYNSPLHF. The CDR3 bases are TGCGCCAGCAGCCAAGGGACAGGGGGCTATAATTCACCCCTCCACTTT.

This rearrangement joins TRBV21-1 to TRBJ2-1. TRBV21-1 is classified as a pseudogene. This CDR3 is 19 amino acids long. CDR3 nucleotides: TGTGCCAGCAGCCGGCAGGTAGTCGGGTTCCCAAGCTCCTACAATGAGCAGTTCTTC. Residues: CASSRQVVGFPSSYNEQFF.

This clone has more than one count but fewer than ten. CDR3 residues: CASSFTGTGGTDTQYF. The CDR3 DNA reads as TGCGCCAGCAGCTTTACCGGGACAGGGGGCACAGATACGCAGTATTTT. The chain joins TRBV5-1 to TRBJ2-3; 10 nucleotides agree with TRBD1. Germline CDR1 reads SGHRS; CDR2 reads YFSETQ. With V trimmed by 2 bases and J by 1 base, 4 bases remained unmatched. The CDR3 contains 16 residues.

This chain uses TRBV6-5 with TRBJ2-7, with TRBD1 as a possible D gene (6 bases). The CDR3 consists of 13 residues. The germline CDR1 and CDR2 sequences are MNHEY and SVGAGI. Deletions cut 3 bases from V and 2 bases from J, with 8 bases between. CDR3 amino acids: CASSYGQTYEQYF. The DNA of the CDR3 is TGTGCCAGCAGTTATGGACAGACCTACGAGCAGTACTTC.